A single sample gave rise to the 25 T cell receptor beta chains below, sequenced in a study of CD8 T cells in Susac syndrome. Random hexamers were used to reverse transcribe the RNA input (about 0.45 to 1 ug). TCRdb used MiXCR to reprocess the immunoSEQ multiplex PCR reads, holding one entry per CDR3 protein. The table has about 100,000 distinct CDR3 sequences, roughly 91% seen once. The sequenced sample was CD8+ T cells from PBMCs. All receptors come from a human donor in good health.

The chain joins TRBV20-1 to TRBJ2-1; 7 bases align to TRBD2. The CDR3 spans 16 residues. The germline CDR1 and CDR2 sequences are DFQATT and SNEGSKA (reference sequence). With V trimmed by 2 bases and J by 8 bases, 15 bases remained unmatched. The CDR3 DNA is TGCAGTGCTAGAAGACTGACTAGCAACGAGTTCGATGAGCAGTTCTTC. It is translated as CSARRLTSNEFDEQFF.

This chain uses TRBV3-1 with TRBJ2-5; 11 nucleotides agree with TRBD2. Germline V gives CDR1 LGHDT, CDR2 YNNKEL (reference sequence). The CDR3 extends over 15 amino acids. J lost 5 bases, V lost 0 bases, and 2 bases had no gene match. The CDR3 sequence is CASSQEGLAVETQYF. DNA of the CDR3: TGTGCCAGCAGCCAAGAGGGACTAGCGGTGGAGACCCAGTACTTC.

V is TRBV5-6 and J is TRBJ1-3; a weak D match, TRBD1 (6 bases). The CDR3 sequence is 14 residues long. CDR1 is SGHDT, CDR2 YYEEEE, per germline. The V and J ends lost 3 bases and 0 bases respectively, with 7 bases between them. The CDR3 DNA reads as TGTGCCAGCAGCTCAGGGGACTCTGGAAACACCATATATTTT. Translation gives CASSSGDSGNTIYF. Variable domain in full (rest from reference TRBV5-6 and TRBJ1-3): DAGVTQSPTHLIKTRGQQVTLRCSPKSGHDTVSWYQQALGQGPQFIFQYYEEEERQRGNFPDRFSGHQFPNYSSELNVNALLLGDSALYLCASSSGDSGNTIYFGEGSWLTVV.

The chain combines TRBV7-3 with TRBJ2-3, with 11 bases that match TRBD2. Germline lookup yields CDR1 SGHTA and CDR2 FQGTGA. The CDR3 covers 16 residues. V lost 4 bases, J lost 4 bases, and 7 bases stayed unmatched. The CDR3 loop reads CASSSSGTSGSDTQYF. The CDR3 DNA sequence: TGTGCCAGCAGCTCAAGCGGGACTAGCGGATCAGATACGCAGTATTTT.

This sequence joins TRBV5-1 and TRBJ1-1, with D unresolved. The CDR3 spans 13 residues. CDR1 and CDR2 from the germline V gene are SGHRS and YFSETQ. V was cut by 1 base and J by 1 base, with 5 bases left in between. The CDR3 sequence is CASSLSQNTEAFF. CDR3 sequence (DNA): TGCGCCAGCAGCTTGAGCCAGAACACTGAAGCTTTCTTT.

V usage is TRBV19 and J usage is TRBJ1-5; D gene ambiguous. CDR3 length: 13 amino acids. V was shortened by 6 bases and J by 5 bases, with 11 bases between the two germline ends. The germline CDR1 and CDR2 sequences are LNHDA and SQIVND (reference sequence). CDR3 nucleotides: TGTGCCAGTAGGGCTTCGGGCTATCAGCCCCAGCATTTT. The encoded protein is CASRASGYQPQHF.

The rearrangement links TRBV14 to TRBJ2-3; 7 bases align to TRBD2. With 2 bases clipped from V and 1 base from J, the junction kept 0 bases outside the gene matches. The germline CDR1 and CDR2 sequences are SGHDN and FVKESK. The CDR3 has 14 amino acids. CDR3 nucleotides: TGTGCCAGCAGCCAACGGGGGGGCACAGATACGCAGTATTTT. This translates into CASSQRGGTDTQYF.

The CDR3 bases are TGTGCCAGCAGCTTAGGGGAGAGCACAGATACGCAGTATTTT. Protein product: CASSLGESTDTQYF. This rearrangement joins TRBV7-2 to TRBJ2-3; D perhaps matches TRBD2 (5 bases). Trimming cost V 1 base and J 0 bases, with 5 bases left between them. CDR3 length: 14 amino acids. Germline V gene data show CDR1 as SGHTA and CDR2 as FQGNSA.

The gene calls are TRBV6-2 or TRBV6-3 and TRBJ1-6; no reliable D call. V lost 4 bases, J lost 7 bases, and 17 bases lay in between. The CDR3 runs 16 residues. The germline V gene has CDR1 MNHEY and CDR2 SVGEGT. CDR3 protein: CASSWIRQIGNSPLHF. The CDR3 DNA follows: TGTGCCAGCAGTTGGATCCGGCAGATAGGGAATTCACCCCTCCACTTT.

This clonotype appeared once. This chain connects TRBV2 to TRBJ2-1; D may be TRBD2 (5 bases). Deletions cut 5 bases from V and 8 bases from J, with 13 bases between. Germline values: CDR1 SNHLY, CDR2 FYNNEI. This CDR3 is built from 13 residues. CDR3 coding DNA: TGTGCCAGCAGTAGAGGGCCCGGCGATGAGCAGTTCTTC. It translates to CASSRGPGDEQFF. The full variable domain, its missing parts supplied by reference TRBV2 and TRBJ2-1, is EPEVTQTPSHQVTQMGQEVILRCVPISNHLYFYWYRQILGQKVEFLVSFYNNEISEKSEIFDDQFSVERPDGSNFTLKIRSTKLEDSAMYFCASSRGPGDEQFFGPGTRLTVL.

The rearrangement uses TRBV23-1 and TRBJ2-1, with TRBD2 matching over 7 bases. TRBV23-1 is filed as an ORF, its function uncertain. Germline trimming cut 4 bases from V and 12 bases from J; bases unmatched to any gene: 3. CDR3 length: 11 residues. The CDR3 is CASSPSGAQFF. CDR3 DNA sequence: TGCGCCAGCAGTCCGAGCGGGGCGCAGTTCTTC.

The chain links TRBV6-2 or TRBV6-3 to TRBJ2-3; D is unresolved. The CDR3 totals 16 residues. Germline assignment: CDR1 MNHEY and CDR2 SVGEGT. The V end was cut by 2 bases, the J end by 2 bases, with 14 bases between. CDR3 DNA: TGTGCCAGCAGTTACCCCTCGGCAGCCTACACAGATACGCAGTATTTT. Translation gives CASSYPSAAYTDTQYF.

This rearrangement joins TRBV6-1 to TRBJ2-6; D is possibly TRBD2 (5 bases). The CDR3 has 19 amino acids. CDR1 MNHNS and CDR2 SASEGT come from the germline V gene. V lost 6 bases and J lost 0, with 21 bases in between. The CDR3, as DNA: TGTGCCAGCAGCAACGACGTGAGCGGAGCCAGCTCTGGGGCCAACGTCCTGACTTTC. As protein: CASSNDVSGASSGANVLTF.

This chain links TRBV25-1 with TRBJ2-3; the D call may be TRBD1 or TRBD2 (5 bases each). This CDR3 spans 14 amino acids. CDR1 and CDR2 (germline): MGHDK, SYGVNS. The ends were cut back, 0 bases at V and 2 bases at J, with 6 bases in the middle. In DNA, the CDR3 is TGTGCCAGCAGTGAATACGGGGCCACAGATACGCAGTATTTT. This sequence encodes CASSEYGATDTQYF.

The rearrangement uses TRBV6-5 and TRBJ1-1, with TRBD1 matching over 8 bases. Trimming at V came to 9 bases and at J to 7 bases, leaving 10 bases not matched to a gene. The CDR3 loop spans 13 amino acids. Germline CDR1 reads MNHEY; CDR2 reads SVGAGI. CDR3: CARGRGLRGEAFF. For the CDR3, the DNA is TGTGCCAGGGGCAGGGGGCTTAGAGGTGAAGCTTTCTTT.

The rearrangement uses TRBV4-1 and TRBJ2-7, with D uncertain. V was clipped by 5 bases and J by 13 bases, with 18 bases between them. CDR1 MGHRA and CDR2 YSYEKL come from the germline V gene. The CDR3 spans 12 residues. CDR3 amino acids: CASSDEATNYYF. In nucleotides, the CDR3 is TGCGCCAGCAGCGACGAAGCTACCAACTACTACTTC.

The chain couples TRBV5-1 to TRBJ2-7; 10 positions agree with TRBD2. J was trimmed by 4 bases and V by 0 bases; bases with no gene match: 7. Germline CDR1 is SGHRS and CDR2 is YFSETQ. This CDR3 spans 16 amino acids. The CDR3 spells CASSLGLAGAPYEQYF. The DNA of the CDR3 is TGCGCCAGCAGCTTGGGGCTAGCGGGGGCCCCTTACGAGCAGTACTTC.

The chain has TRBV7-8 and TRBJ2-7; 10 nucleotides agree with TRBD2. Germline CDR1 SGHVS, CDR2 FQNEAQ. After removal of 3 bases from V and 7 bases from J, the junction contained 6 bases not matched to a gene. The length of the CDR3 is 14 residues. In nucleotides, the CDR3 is TGTGCCAGCAGCTTGAGAGCGGGGGGGAGTGAGCAGTACTTC. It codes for CASSLRAGGSEQYF.

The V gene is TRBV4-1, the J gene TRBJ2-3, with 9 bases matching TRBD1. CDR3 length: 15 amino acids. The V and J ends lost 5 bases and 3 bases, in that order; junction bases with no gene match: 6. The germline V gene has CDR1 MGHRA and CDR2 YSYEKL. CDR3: CASSTDRGLTDTQYF. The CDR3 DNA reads TGCGCCAGCAGCACGGACAGGGGTCTTACAGATACGCAGTATTTT.

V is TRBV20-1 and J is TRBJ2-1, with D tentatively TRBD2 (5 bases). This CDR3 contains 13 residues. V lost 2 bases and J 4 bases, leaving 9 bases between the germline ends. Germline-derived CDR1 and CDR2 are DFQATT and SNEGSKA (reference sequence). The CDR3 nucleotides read TGCAGTGCTAGACCCCGGGGATACAATGAGCAGTTCTTC. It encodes CSARPRGYNEQFF.

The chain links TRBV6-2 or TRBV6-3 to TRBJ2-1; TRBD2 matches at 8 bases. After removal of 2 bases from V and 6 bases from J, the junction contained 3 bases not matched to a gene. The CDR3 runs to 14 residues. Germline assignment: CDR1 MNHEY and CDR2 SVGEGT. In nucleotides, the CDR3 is TGTGCCAGCAGTTACGGACTAGCTGGCAATGAGCAGTTCTTC. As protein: CASSYGLAGNEQFF.

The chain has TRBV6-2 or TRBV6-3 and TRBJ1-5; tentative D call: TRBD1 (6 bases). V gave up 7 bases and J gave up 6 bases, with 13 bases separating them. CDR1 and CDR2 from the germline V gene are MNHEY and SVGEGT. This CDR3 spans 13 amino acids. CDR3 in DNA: TGTGCCAGCACCCAGGGGTGGGGTCAGCCCCAGCATTTT. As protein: CASTQGWGQPQHF.

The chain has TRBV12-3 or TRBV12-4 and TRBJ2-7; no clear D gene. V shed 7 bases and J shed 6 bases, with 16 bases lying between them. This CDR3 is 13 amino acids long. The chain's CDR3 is CASTLGLSGEQYF. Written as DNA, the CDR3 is TGTGCCAGCACCCTGGGCCTCTCAGGCGAGCAGTACTTC.

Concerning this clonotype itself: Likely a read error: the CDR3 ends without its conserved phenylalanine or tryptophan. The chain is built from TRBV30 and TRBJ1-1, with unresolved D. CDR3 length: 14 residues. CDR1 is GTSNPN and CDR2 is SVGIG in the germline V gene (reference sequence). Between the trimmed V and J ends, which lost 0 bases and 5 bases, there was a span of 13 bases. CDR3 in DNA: TGTGCCTGGAGTGTAGGGCCAGTTGGTACTGAAGCTTTCCTT. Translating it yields CAWSVGPVGTEAFL.

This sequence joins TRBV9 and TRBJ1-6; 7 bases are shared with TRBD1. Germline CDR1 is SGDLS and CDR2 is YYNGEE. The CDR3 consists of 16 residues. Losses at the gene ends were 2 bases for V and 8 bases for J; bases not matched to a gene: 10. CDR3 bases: TGTGCCAGCAGCGTTGACAGGGAGACTTTTGATTCACCCCTCCACTTT. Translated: CASSVDRETFDSPLHF.